This TCR beta chain was sequenced during a study of T cell changes during pregnancy in multiple sclerosis. Clones were read by immunoSEQ multiplex PCR, and TCRdb kept only the in-frame ones, dropping some. The table shows around 100,000 clones, with about nine tenths occurring only once. Germline lookup yields CDR1 SGHRS and CDR2 YFSETQ. The J segment lost 6 bases and the V segment lost 1 base, leaving 12 bases of the junction unmatched. This CDR3 comprises 16 residues. The sequences come from peripheral blood, collected after pregnancy. The TCR comes from a female donor with multiple sclerosis, enrolled in a pregnancy study. This rearrangement joins TRBV5-1 to TRBJ1-2; 7 positions agree with TRBD1. This CDR3 reads CASSLKTSPGTDGYTF. In DNA form, the CDR3 reads TGCGCCAGCAGCTTGAAAACCTCCCCCGGGACAGATGGCTACACCTTC.